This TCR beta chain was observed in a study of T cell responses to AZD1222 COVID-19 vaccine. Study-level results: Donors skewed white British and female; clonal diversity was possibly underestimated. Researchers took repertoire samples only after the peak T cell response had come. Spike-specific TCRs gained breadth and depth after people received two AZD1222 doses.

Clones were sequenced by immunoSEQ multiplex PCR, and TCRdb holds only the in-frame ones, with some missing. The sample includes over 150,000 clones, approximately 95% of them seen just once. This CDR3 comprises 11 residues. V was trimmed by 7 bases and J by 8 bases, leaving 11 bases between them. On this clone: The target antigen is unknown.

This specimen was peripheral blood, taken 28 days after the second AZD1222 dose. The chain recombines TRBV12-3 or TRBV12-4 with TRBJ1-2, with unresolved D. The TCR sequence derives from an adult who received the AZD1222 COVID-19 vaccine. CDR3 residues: CASNSGPGYTF. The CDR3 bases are TGTGCCAGCAATTCGGGCCCCGGCTACACCTTC.